The 5 T cell receptor beta chains listed next were all sequenced from one sample in a study of blood T cell repertoires in COVID-19 (dated by TCRdb to between 2020 and 2021). Receptors were amplified or captured by the immunoSEQ multiplex PCR assay. TCRdb limited this immuneACCESS table to in-frame rearrangements with V and J called. A share of clones is missing; checked studies link under half to unresolved V genes, and the rest is unexplained. The sample table records about 52,000 clones; roughly four fifths of these occur just once. The ten largest clones represent 26% of the sample. The sequenced sample was peripheral blood. The receptors come from an elderly woman with COVID-19, enrolled during active disease.

The chain combines TRBV30 with TRBJ1-4; TRBD1 agrees at 7 bases. Germline V gives CDR1 GTSNPN, CDR2 SVGIG (reference sequence). The CDR3 sequence is 13 residues long. Trimming removed 4 bases from V and 3 bases from J; junction bases left unmatched: 2. CDR3 nucleotide sequence: TGTGCCTGGAAGACAGGGCCTAATGAAAAACTGTTTTTT. It translates to CAWKTGPNEKLFF.

The chain has TRBV5-4 and TRBJ2-1, with 16 bases lining up with TRBD2. The CDR3 consists of 15 residues. V shed 7 bases, J shed 8 bases, and the junction held 6 bases outside the gene matches. From germline, CDR1 is SGHNT and CDR2 YYREEE (reference sequence). For the CDR3, the DNA is TGTGCCAGCGGGACTAGCGGGAGGGTCCTCGATGAGCAGTTCTTC. It specifies CASGTSGRVLDEQFF.

This chain links TRBV15 with TRBJ1-5; no reliable D call. Trimming pared 0 bases from V and 0 bases from J, leaving 6 bases between. Looked up from germline, CDR1 is LNHNV and CDR2 is YYDKDF (reference sequence). The CDR3 covers 15 residues. In DNA, the CDR3 is TGTGCCACCAGCAGAGATTACAGTAGCAATCAGCCCCAGCATTTT. Its protein is CATSRDYSSNQPQHF.

The J gene is TRBJ2-1, the V gene TRBV5-1; D is perhaps TRBD1 (5 bases). The CDR3 loop spans 13 amino acids. Germline CDR1 SGHRS, CDR2 YFSETQ. The V gene lost 1 base and the J gene lost 10 bases, with 12 bases spanning the gap. The DNA of the CDR3 is TGCGCCAGCAGCTTGCCCCTCCCAGGGGAGCAGTTCTTC. It yields the protein CASSLPLPGEQFF.

The chain couples TRBV15 to TRBJ2-4, with D possibly matching TRBD1 (6 bases). Trimming cost V 3 bases and J 0 bases, with 12 bases left between them. The CDR3 is made up of 16 amino acids. Germline-derived CDR1 and CDR2 are LNHNV and YYDKDF (reference sequence). In DNA, the CDR3 is TGTGCCACCAGCAGCGTGGGGGCGGTAGCCAAAAACATTCAGTACTTC. Translating it yields CATSSVGAVAKNIQYF.